This TCR beta chain was profiled in a study of blood T cells in healthy people across ages. It was with a sample-barcoded 5' primer and a J-beta primer mix that a second PCR of about 7 to 12 cycles was run. TCRdb redid the calling of the 5' RACE reads with MiXCR, one entry per CDR3 protein. The sample lists approximately 770,000 distinct CDR3 sequences, 55% to 75% occurring once. The origin of this receptor is a man aged 25-45 years in good health. The sample taken for sequencing was blood.

The CDR3 coding sequence is TGCGCCAGCAGCCCGGGACTAGCGCTTTCCAATGAGCAGTTCTTC. Amino acid sequence: CASSPGLALSNEQFF. V usage is TRBV4-3 and J usage is TRBJ2-1, with 10 bases aligning to TRBD2. The CDR3 is 15 residues long. V shed 4 bases, J shed 6 bases, and the junction held 6 bases outside the gene matches. Looked up from germline, CDR1 is LGHNA and CDR2 is YSLEER.